A selection of T cell receptor beta chains follows, all from one sample in a study of molecular identifiers for immune sequencing clone quantification. TCRdb re-called the PCR reads with MiXCR, one entry per CDR3 protein. Here the sample spans 85,000 to 130,000 distinct CDR3 sequences, 36% being singletons. The sample comprised naive CD8+ T cells from blood, with Jurkat cell RNA spiked in. All receptors derive from a human donor in good health. Some libraries in this study had Jurkat cell RNA spiked in. Both conserved end residues are part of each CDR3.

length,V,CDR3
16,TRBV3-2,CASSQDRGQSNEKLFF
14,TRBV11-1,CASSWPGYTDTQYF
13,TRBV9,CASRSSGIYGYTF
18,TRBV27,CASSLSGPLGSSYNEQFF
15,TRBV29-1,CSVLTQRTGANVLTF
14,TRBV11-2,CASSHTSVIETQYF
11,TRBV15,CATSRGTEQYF
13,TRBV27,CASRAGTGNTIYF
14,TRBV12-3/TRBV12-4,CASSFGRIQETQYF
16,TRBV6-6,CAGKEGQGPLTDTLYF
14,TRBV19,CASSGLETGYGYTF
16,TRBV20-1,CSARDLAGGLPLEQIF
12,TRBV28,CASSSVRGELFF
13,TRBV2,CASWTGLSQPQHF
14,TRBV12-3/TRBV12-4,CASRWDRAVYEQYF
17,TRBV28,CASSFFGSDWISYEQNF
13,TRBV29-1,CSVEDIQDYEQYF
13,TRBV7-2,CASSLSRVTEAFF
14,TRBV28,CASSTYSGANVLTF
15,TRBV9,CASSVGTSGRNEQFF
15,TRBV7-3,CASSPTGGAGEKLVF
15,TRBV20-1,CSARVSAVANEKLFF
15,TRBV24-1,CATSDFRLAGPEQYF
14,TRBV12-3/TRBV12-4,CASRGGASREKLFF
14,TRBV20-1,CSVIAGATSYEQYF
13,TRBV5-1,CASSLAGAVGYTF
15,TRBV6-2/TRBV6-3,CASSPMRAGLGEQFF
14,TRBV6-1,CASSELGQTYEQYF
12,TRBV27,CASSSRGHEQYF